These 5 T cell receptor beta chains originate from one sample sequenced in a study of a mutant IDH1 vaccine in newly diagnosed glioma. Repertoires were generated with immunoSEQ multiplex PCR, while TCRdb's copy carries only in-frame clones and drops some. Of about 72,000 clones detected, 84% appear once; the ten largest clones hold 9.5% to 15%. The sample's time point: week 35, safety follow-up. Each dose of the vaccine consisted of 300 ug of mutant IDH1 20-mer peptide, with topical imiquimod. These TCRs' antigens remain unknown. The source material was PBMCs, sampled from a glioma patient whose treatment included an IDH1 peptide vaccine. The receptors derive from a man in his late teens or twenties with glioma.

This sequence joins TRBV4-3 and TRBJ1-1; D ambiguous. Germline V CDR1 and CDR2: LGHNA, YSLEER. The V end was cut by 2 bases, the J end by 9 bases, with 19 bases between. The CDR3 length is 15 residues. The CDR3 spells CASSQSGRNLPKAFF. The CDR3, as DNA: TGCGCCAGCAGCCAAAGCGGGAGGAACTTACCCAAAGCTTTCTTT.

The chain couples TRBV5-1 to TRBJ1-4; no definite D call. With 0 bases removed from V and 7 bases from J, the gap between germline ends came to 10 bases. Germline V gene data show CDR1 as SGHRS and CDR2 as YFSETQ. There are 14 residues in the CDR3. The CDR3 DNA reads as TGCGCCAGCAGCTTGGCCAATGGCGGTGAAAAACTGTTTTTT. Amino acids: CASSLANGGEKLFF.

V is TRBV19 and J is TRBJ1-1, with TRBD1 matching over 7 bases. Germline V CDR1 and CDR2: LNHDA, SQIVND (reference sequence). The CDR3 runs to 14 residues. With V trimmed by 3 bases and J by 1 base, 2 bases remained unmatched. CDR3 region: CASSISGGNTEAFF. In DNA form, the CDR3 reads TGTGCCAGTAGTATCTCAGGGGGGAACACTGAAGCTTTCTTT.

This clone was found a few times. V and J are TRBV30 and TRBJ1-1; a weak D match, TRBD1 (6 bases). The CDR3 spans 13 residues. Germline CDR1 and CDR2: GTSNPN and SVGIG (reference sequence). Trimming cost V 8 bases and J 1 base, with 14 bases left between them. The CDR3 bases are TGTGCCCGCCGGGACATGAAGAACACTGAAGCTTTCTTT. Translating gives CARRDMKNTEAFF.

The chain employs TRBV9 and TRBJ1-1, with a possible D match to TRBD1 (5 bases). The length of the CDR3 is 14 residues. The V end lost 0 bases, the J end lost 7 bases, and 13 bases lay between the germline ends. CDR1 SGDLS and CDR2 YYNGEE come from the germline V gene. CDR3 coding DNA: TGTGCCAGCAGCGTAGGGCACAGGCTTATTGAAGCTTTCTTT. It codes for CASSVGHRLIEAFF.